This TCR beta chain was identified in a study of blood T cell repertoires in COVID-19. The overall study: The analysed material was cDNA or gDNA that came from T cells, B-cell-depleted T cells, or PBMCs.

Per germline, CDR1 KGHSH and CDR2 LQKENI. The CDR3 length is 13 residues. Worth noting for this clone: Germline and junction disagree at one end, which may indicate a read error.

Data came from immunoSEQ multiplex PCR; TCRdb stores just in-frame clones and leaves some out. The sample comprises 26,000 or so clones, roughly 87% of which are singletons, and under 6.5% rests with the top ten. The sequenced sample consisted of peripheral blood. This clonotype was sampled from a man aged 55-75 years with active COVID-19. This rearrangement joins TRBV18 to TRBJ1-5; D call uncertain. Here the CDR3 reads CASSPVPRLPLNF. CDR3 nucleotides: TGTGCCAGCTCACCAGTTCCCAGGTTACCTCTCAATTTT.